Below, 22 T cell receptor beta chains from the same sample are listed, as sequenced in a study of response to subunit inactivated influenza vaccine. Using its own MiXCR run on the RT-PCR reads, TCRdb lists one record per CDR3 protein. The table has 400,000 to 650,000 distinct CDR3 sequences, 7.2% seen once. The sequenced sample was PBMCs from blood, obtained around 25 months after vaccination. Receptor source: a man aged 45-69 years who received an inactivated influenza vaccine.

The table lists this clonotype with many counts. V and J are TRBV29-1 and TRBJ2-3, with D possibly being TRBD2 (5 bases). The V end was cut by 8 bases, the J end by 1 base, with 10 bases between. This CDR3 has 12 residues. Germline CDR1 is SQVTM and CDR2 is ANQGSEA. The CDR3 DNA is TGCAGCACTCGAGCGGGCACAGATACGCAGTATTTT. Protein: CSTRAGTDTQYF.

This clonotype was seen more than once but under ten times. V usage is TRBV6-6 and J usage is TRBJ2-5; no definite D call. The CDR3 is 13 residues long. CDR1 and CDR2 (germline): MNHNY, SVGAGI (reference sequence). V was pared by 6 bases and J by 5 bases, with 13 bases between. The CDR3 loop reads CASSQASRETQYF. The DNA for the CDR3 is TGTGCCAGCAGCCAAGCCTCCCGGGAGACCCAGTACTTC.

The table lists this clonotype with a few counts. V and J are TRBV12-3 or TRBV12-4 and TRBJ2-1, with 12 bases aligning to TRBD2. The CDR3 is 15 amino acids. J was trimmed by 7 bases and V by 6 bases; bases with no gene match: 7. The CDR3 sequence is CASRISGLAGNEQFF. The CDR3 DNA reads TGTGCCAGCAGGATCAGTGGACTAGCGGGAAATGAGCAGTTCTTC.

This clonotype was picked up many times. This rearrangement joins TRBV29-1 to TRBJ2-3; 15 nucleotides line up with TRBD2. This CDR3 contains 15 residues. V lost 7 bases and J lost 4; bases outside the gene matches: 6. Per germline, CDR1 SQVTM and CDR2 ANQGSEA. The CDR3, as DNA: TGCAGCGCTATGGGACTAGCGGGAGGACCAGATACGCAGTATTTT. It yields the protein CSAMGLAGGPDTQYF.

This clonotype was seen ten or more times. V usage is TRBV4-2 and J usage is TRBJ1-5; the D gene is possibly TRBD1 (5 bases). V gave up 0 bases and J gave up 2 bases, with 20 bases separating them. The CDR3 runs to 19 residues. Germline V CDR1 and CDR2: LGHNA, YNFKEQ. The DNA of the CDR3 is TGTGCCAGCAGCCAAGATCCGGCAGGGAGGGCTTTGGGCAATCAGCCCCAGCATTTT. Its translation is CASSQDPAGRALGNQPQHF.

J is TRBJ1-5 and V is TRBV5-1; maybe TRBD1 (6 bases). The V end lost 4 bases, the J end lost 5 bases, and 16 bases lay between the germline ends. The CDR3 has 15 residues. Germline CDR1 SGHRS, CDR2 YFSETQ. CDR3 sequence reads: CASSPGVIGYQPQHF. CDR3 DNA: TGCGCCAGCAGCCCAGGGGTGATAGGCTATCAGCCCCAGCATTTT.

The chain has TRBV4-3 and TRBJ1-2; unclear D gene. Germline V lookup: CDR1 LGHNA, CDR2 YSLEER. The CDR3 has 13 amino acids. The V end lost 1 base, the J end lost 8 bases, and 11 bases lay between the germline ends. CDR3 in DNA: TGCGCCAGCAGCCAAGCGGGGATAGGCGGCTACACCTTC. Translated: CASSQAGIGGYTF.

This clonotype has a count of ten or more. This sequence joins TRBV29-1 and TRBJ2-1; a weak D match, TRBD2 (5 bases). The CDR3 is made up of 14 amino acids. CDR1 is SQVTM, CDR2 ANQGSEA, per germline. V was clipped by 4 bases and J by 0 bases, with 10 bases between them. CDR3: CSVGWRSSYNEQFF. For the CDR3, the DNA is TGCAGCGTTGGGTGGAGGAGCTCCTACAATGAGCAGTTCTTC.

This clonotype appeared many times. The rearrangement uses TRBV5-5 and TRBJ1-1; D is undetermined. The CDR3 has 13 residues. Germline V gene lookup returns CDR1 SGHKS and CDR2 YYEKEE (reference sequence). The ends were cut back, 2 bases at V and 2 bases at J, with 7 bases in the middle. The CDR3 loop is CASSFQTNTEAFF. The DNA of the CDR3 is TGTGCCAGCAGCTTCCAGACTAACACTGAAGCTTTCTTT.

This clonotype came up many times. The chain employs TRBV20-1 and TRBJ2-1; 11 bases match TRBD1. V dropped 5 bases and J dropped 4; count of bases not matched to a gene: 4. Germline V gene data show CDR1 as DFQATT and CDR2 as SNEGSKA (reference sequence). This CDR3 has 14 amino acids. In DNA, the CDR3 is TGCAGTGCTCCTAGGGACAGGGGGTACAATGAGCAGTTCTTC. Encoded protein: CSAPRDRGYNEQFF.

This clonotype has ten or more counts. The rearrangement uses TRBV24-1 and TRBJ2-4, with TRBD1 as a possible D gene (5 bases). The CDR3 extends over 12 amino acids. Trimming left V 5 bases short and J 7 bases short, with 8 bases between. Germline V gene lookup returns CDR1 KGHDR and CDR2 SFDVKD. The CDR3 is CATSAAGNIQYF. CDR3 in DNA: TGTGCCACCAGTGCCGCAGGGAACATTCAGTACTTC.

The chain employs TRBV30 and TRBJ2-3; 10 nucleotides agree with TRBD2. V was clipped by 7 bases and J by 5 bases; unmatched bases: 12. Per the germline V gene, CDR1 is GTSNPN and CDR2 is SVGIG (reference sequence). CDR3 length: 15 residues. CDR3 DNA sequence: TGTGCCTCCGCGGGGGGACTAGCGATAGGAGATACGCAGTATTTT. Encoded protein: CASAGGLAIGDTQYF. The full variable domain, rest sourced from reference TRBV30 and TRBJ2-3, is SQTIHQWPATLVQPVGSPLSLECTVEGTSNPNLYWYRQAAGRGLQLLFYSVGIGQISSEVPQNLSASRPQDRQFILSSKKLLLSDSGFYLCASAGGLAIGDTQYFGPGTRLTVL.

Of note for this clonotype: The junction differs from germline at one of its ends, possibly a read error. The chain uses TRBV15 and TRBJ2-7, with TRBD1 matching over 8 bases. Per germline, CDR1 LNHNV and CDR2 YYDKDF (reference sequence). The CDR3 has 14 residues. The CDR3 region is CATSGDRGSYEQYF. The CDR3 nucleotides read TGTGCCACCAGCGGAGACAGGGGTTCCTACGAGCAGTACTTC.

The rearrangement uses TRBV5-6 and TRBJ2-1; 9 nucleotides line up with TRBD1. The ends lost 4 bases at V and 9 bases at J; junction bases unmatched: 5. CDR1 is SGHDT and CDR2 is YYEEEE in the germline V gene. This CDR3 region has 13 residues. This chain's CDR3 is CASSPGDRAEQFF. Here the CDR3 DNA reads TGTGCCAGCAGCCCAGGGGACAGGGCTGAGCAGTTCTTC.

This chain uses TRBV6-5 with TRBJ1-1; no clear D gene. V dropped 2 bases and J dropped 4 bases, with 17 bases sitting between them. Germline-derived CDR1 and CDR2 are MNHEY and SVGAGI. CDR3 size: 16 residues. The CDR3: CASSYRPTFRGTEAFF. Here the CDR3 DNA reads TGTGCCAGCAGTTACCGACCCACATTCCGGGGCACTGAAGCTTTCTTT.

This clonotype was detected many times. The rearrangement uses TRBV5-1 and TRBJ2-2; 7 bases match TRBD1. V dropped 4 bases and J dropped 3; count of bases not matched to a gene: 9. The CDR3 loop spans 16 amino acids. CDR1 is SGHRS, CDR2 YFSETQ, per germline. CDR3 nucleotide sequence: TGCGCCAGCAGCAAAACGACAGGGCACGACACCGGGGAGCTGTTTTTT. Amino acids: CASSKTTGHDTGELFF.

The rearrangement uses TRBV5-1 and TRBJ2-5, with 10 nucleotides matching TRBD1. J gave up 5 bases and V 4 bases, and 8 bases lay outside the gene matches. This CDR3 is 15 amino acids long. The germline V gene has CDR1 SGHRS and CDR2 YFSETQ. The CDR3 DNA reads as TGCGCCAGCAGCGGAATGACAGGGGGCCCTGAGACCCAGTACTTC. It specifies CASSGMTGGPETQYF.

Ten or more counts support this clonotype. V usage is TRBV30 and J usage is TRBJ1-2; D is possibly TRBD1 (6 bases). There are 12 residues in the CDR3. Trimming removed 2 bases from V and 9 bases from J, with 13 bases in between. CDR1 and CDR2 from the germline V gene are GTSNPN and SVGIG (reference sequence). This chain's CDR3 is CAWSMPQGRYTF. CDR3 DNA sequence: TGTGCCTGGAGTATGCCTCAGGGGCGCTACACCTTC.

By share of the sample, this clonotype is medium-sized. This chain joins TRBV6-6 and TRBJ2-2, with D unclear. The CDR3 is made up of 13 amino acids. V lost 10 bases, J lost 4 bases, and 13 bases lay in between. Germline V gene data show CDR1 as MNHNY and CDR2 as SVGAGI (reference sequence). Here the CDR3 reads CAIQQWGTGELFF. The CDR3, as DNA: TGTGCCATCCAGCAATGGGGCACCGGGGAGCTGTTTTTT.

This clonotype was observed many times. This rearrangement joins TRBV20-1 to TRBJ2-1; TRBD1 agrees at 9 bases. Germline CDR1 DFQATT, CDR2 SNEGSKA (reference sequence). J gave up 8 bases and V 4 bases, and 15 bases lay outside the gene matches. The CDR3 is made up of 16 amino acids. CDR3 loop: CSAKPSTGGAGDEQFF. The CDR3 DNA reads as TGCAGTGCTAAGCCGTCAACAGGGGGCGCTGGGGATGAGCAGTTCTTC.

This clonotype occurred many times. V usage is TRBV20-1 and J usage is TRBJ2-7, with 10 positions matching TRBD2. The length of the CDR3 is 14 residues. Germline values: CDR1 DFQATT, CDR2 SNEGSKA (reference sequence). The J segment lost 2 bases and the V segment lost 7 bases, leaving 8 bases of the junction unmatched. The DNA for the CDR3 is TGCAGTGGCTTCTTAGCGGGAGGCACCTACGAGCAGTACTTC. Translation: CSGFLAGGTYEQYF.

This clonotype has more than one count but fewer than ten. The chain employs TRBV20-1 and TRBJ2-3, with a weak D call TRBD1 (6 bases). The CDR3 is made up of 16 amino acids. CDR1 DFQATT and CDR2 SNEGSKA come from the germline V gene (reference sequence). V was clipped by 2 bases and J by 1 base, with 16 bases between them. CDR3 sequence: CSARSSVGQRTDTQYF. DNA for the CDR3: TGCAGTGCTAGATCCTCGGTGGGACAACGCACAGATACGCAGTATTTT.